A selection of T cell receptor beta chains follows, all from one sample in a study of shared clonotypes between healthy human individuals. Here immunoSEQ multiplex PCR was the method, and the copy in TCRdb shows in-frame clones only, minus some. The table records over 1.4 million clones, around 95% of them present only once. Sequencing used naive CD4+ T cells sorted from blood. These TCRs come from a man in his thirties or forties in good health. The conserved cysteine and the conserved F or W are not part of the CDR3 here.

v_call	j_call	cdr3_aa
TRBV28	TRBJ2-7	ASQVGTGGLGQY
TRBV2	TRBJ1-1	ASSDDKNTEAF
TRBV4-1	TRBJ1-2	ASSPEAGRGVYGYT
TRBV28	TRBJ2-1	ASSPSGSASIWF
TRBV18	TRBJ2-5	ASSRPGLAVQETQY
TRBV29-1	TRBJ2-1	SVRASGRAGTYNEQF
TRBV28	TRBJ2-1	ASNGGQYNEQF
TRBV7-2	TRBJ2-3	ASSLWVAGGASTDTQY
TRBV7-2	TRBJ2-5	ASSQHGEPQETQY
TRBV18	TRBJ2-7	ASSHGQSYEQY
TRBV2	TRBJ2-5	ASSELTSEETQY
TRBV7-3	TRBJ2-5	ASSLTSAGEETQY
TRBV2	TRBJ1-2	ASSDNLLRAYGYT
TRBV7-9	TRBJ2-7	ASSLTGGQDEQY
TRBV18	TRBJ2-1	ASSQRRGNEQF
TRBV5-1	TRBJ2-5	ASRNGYRGRVEETQY
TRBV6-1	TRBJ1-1	ASGRRMNTEAF
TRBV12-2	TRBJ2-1	ASRPVPGNQLWRGKYNEQF
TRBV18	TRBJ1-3	ASSPVLALATGNTIY